The clone carrying this T cell receptor beta chain was recorded at least ten times. Antigen: not known. A second PCR, run for roughly 7 to 12 cycles, used a sample-barcoded 5' primer plus a J-beta primer mix. Each cDNA molecule was tagged by a template-switch adaptor that had 12 random nucleotides. TCRdb analysed the 5' RACE reads with MiXCR anew, one entry per CDR3 protein. The sample holds about 670,000 distinct CDR3 sequences, about 50% seen once. The sample originates from a study of blood T cells in healthy people across ages. Regarding the study as a whole: Per million T cells, TCR beta diversity dropped roughly linearly as age increased. Any changes in expanded clonotypes were possibly confounded, as donor CMV status remained unknown. The unsorted PBMCs prevented any conclusive comparison of naive versus antigen-experienced cells.

Trimming took 2 bases from V and 4 from J; bases not matched to a gene: 3. The CDR3 runs to 14 residues. CDR1 and CDR2 (germline): DFQATT, SNEGSKA (reference sequence). The chain couples TRBV20-1 to TRBJ2-3, with 10 bases identical to TRBD2. The TCR was taken from an elderly woman in good health. The specimen was blood. The chain's CDR3 is CSARSSGSSDTQYF. CDR3 nucleotides: TGCAGTGCTAGATCTAGCGGGAGTTCAGATACGCAGTATTTT.